This TCR beta chain comes out of a study of shared clonotypes between healthy human individuals. As for the study in general: Each donor's CD4 naive and CD4 memory cells filled three plates apiece, CD8 naive two, and CD8 memory one. Overall study results and limits: Although depth was large, rarefaction showed that sequencing of the sorted subsets was incomplete. Among several donors, approximately 5% of naive CD4 clonotypes were found in common.

Across several immunoSEQ plates, the genomic DNA of each subset was split evenly. The repertoire was sequenced with immunoSEQ multiplex PCR; TCRdb's copy has only in-frame clones and lacks some. The repertoire holds about 670,000 clones, with about two thirds as singletons. In the case of this clone: Its antigen is still unknown.

Germline CDR1 SEHNR, CDR2 FQNEAQ (reference sequence). The V and J ends lost 1 base and 7 bases respectively, with 16 bases between them. This CDR3 region has 16 residues. The sequence derives from a woman aged 30 to 39 in good health. Sequencing input: memory CD4+ T cells sorted from blood. Regarding subset: CD45RA-negative fraction. The chain recombines TRBV7-9 with TRBJ2-2; D unclear. The CDR3 region has the DNA TGTGCCAGCAGCTTAGGGTTTGGGTCGCCCGGCGGGGAGCTGTTTTTT. Its translation: CASSLGFGSPGGELFF.